A single sample is the source of the 11 T cell receptor beta chains below, sequenced in a study of blood T cell repertoires in COVID-19. Here immunoSEQ multiplex PCR was the method, and the copy in TCRdb shows in-frame clones only, minus some. The data hold over 250,000 clones, with over 75% observed a single time. The sequenced material came from peripheral blood. All receptors derive from a woman in her seventies with acute or convalescent COVID-19.

The chain couples TRBV3-1 (or the pseudogene TRBV3-2) to TRBJ1-6, with TRBD1 as a possible D gene (6 bases). The CDR3 totals 15 residues. V lost 3 bases, J lost 10 bases, and 16 bases lay in between. Germline V gives CDR1 LGHDT, CDR2 YNNKEL (reference sequence). The CDR3 nucleotides read TGTGCCAGCAGCCACTACAGGGCCCGAGGGTCACCCCTCCACTTT. It translates to CASSHYRARGSPLHF.

With regard to this clone: The same CDR3 arises from other DNA sequences in this sample as well. The chain joins TRBV18 to TRBJ1-1, with D possibly being TRBD1 (6 bases). Per the germline V gene, CDR1 is KGHSH and CDR2 is LQKENI. The CDR3 runs 13 residues. V lost 3 bases to trimming and J lost 2 bases, with 7 bases between them. The CDR3 here is CASSPRGNTEAFF. In DNA, the CDR3 is TGTGCCAGCTCACCCAGGGGAAACACTGAAGCTTTCTTT. Filled out from reference TRBV18 and TRBJ1-1, the complete variable domain reads NAGVMQNPRHLVRRRGQEARLRCSPMKGHSHVYWYRQLPEEGLKFMVYLQKENIIDESGMPKERFSAEFPKEGPSILRIQQVVRGDSAAYFCASSPRGNTEAFFGQGTRLTVV.

Worth noting for this clone: Other nucleotide sequences from this sample produce the same CDR3. The chain uses TRBV7-9 and TRBJ1-2, with 9 bases aligning to TRBD1. After removal of 1 base from V and 4 bases from J, the junction contained 1 base not matched to a gene. The CDR3 is 14 residues long. Germline-derived CDR1 and CDR2 are SEHNR and FQNEAQ (reference sequence). This chain's CDR3 is CASSLGDRAYGYTF. CDR3 nucleotides: TGTGCCAGCAGCTTAGGGGACAGGGCCTATGGCTACACCTTC.

This chain connects TRBV29-1 to TRBJ1-1, with 7 nucleotides matching TRBD1. The CDR3 runs 13 residues. CDR1 and CDR2 (germline): SQVTM, ANQGSEA. V gave up 6 bases and J gave up 1 base; unmatched junction bases: 5. The CDR3 DNA reads as TGCAGCGTCCGCCGGGACAGGAACACTGAAGCTTTCTTT. Amino acid sequence: CSVRRDRNTEAFF.

This chain joins TRBV3-1 (or the pseudogene TRBV3-2) and TRBJ1-1, with 8 positions matching TRBD1. CDR3 size: 11 residues. V shed 3 bases and J 11 bases; nucleotides not matched to a gene: 2. Germline V gives CDR1 LGHDT, CDR2 YNNKEL (reference sequence). The DNA for the CDR3 is TGTGCCAGCAGCCAGACAGGGGCGGCTTTCTTT. Amino acids: CASSQTGAAFF.

The chain employs TRBV3-1 (or the pseudogene TRBV3-2) and TRBJ2-1; 8 bases match TRBD1. Germline CDR1 and CDR2: LGHDT and YNNKEL (reference sequence). The CDR3 totals 15 residues. V trimming: 7 bases; J trimming: 6 bases; junction bases outside the gene matches: 11. CDR3 DNA: TGTGCCAGCACCAACAGGGGGGCATGGGGCAATGAGCAGTTCTTC. Amino acids: CASTNRGAWGNEQFF.

The V gene is TRBV29-1, the J gene TRBJ1-1; D gene uncertain. The CDR3 has 13 amino acids. Trimming took off 8 bases at V and 5 bases at J, with 18 bases between the two ends. Germline lookup yields CDR1 SQVTM and CDR2 ANQGSEA. Here the CDR3 reads CSPRRFKITEAFF. Here the CDR3 DNA reads TGCAGCCCTCGGAGGTTCAAGATAACTGAAGCTTTCTTT.

On this clone itself: The same CDR3 arises from other DNA sequences in this sample as well. The rearrangement joins TRBV5-4 to TRBJ1-3; tentatively, D is TRBD1 (5 bases). Trimming pared 1 base from V and 4 bases from J, leaving 6 bases between. The CDR3 runs to 13 residues. Looked up from germline, CDR1 is SGHNT and CDR2 is YYREEE (reference sequence). The CDR3 nucleotides read TGTGCCAGCAGCTTGCAGGGCGGAAACACCATATATTTT. Its translation is CASSLQGGNTIYF.

This clone was counted a single time. J is TRBJ2-2 and V is TRBV9; 8 bases agree with TRBD2. Germline CDR1 SGDLS, CDR2 YYNGEE. V shed 0 bases, J shed 6 bases, and the junction held 4 bases outside the gene matches. This CDR3 has 15 amino acids. The CDR3 sequence is CASSVEAGVPGELFF. The DNA for the CDR3 is TGTGCCAGCAGCGTAGAAGCGGGGGTCCCCGGGGAGCTGTTTTTT.

This clone was observed once. V usage is TRBV7-2 and J usage is TRBJ1-1, with 7 positions matching TRBD1. V lost 5 bases and J lost 0; bases outside the gene matches: 6. Per the germline V gene, CDR1 is SGHTA and CDR2 is FQGNSA. This CDR3 comprises 15 residues. CDR3 DNA sequence: TGTGCCAGCAGCCTGATGACAGGGATGAACACTGAAGCTTTCTTT. Translation: CASSLMTGMNTEAFF.

The chain recombines TRBV2 with TRBJ2-7; possibly TRBD1 for D (5 bases). The V gene's germline CDR1 is SNHLY and CDR2 FYNNEI. This CDR3 is 13 amino acids long. V was clipped by 2 bases and J by 3 bases, with 8 bases between them. The CDR3 nucleotides are TGTGCCAGCAGTGAACAGGGCATCTACGAGCAGTACTTC. Protein: CASSEQGIYEQYF. Variable domain in full (rest from reference TRBV2 and TRBJ2-7): EPEVTQTPSHQVTQMGQEVILRCVPISNHLYFYWYRQILGQKVEFLVSFYNNEISEKSEIFDDQFSVERPDGSNFTLKIRSTKLEDSAMYFCASSEQGIYEQYFGPGTRLTVT.